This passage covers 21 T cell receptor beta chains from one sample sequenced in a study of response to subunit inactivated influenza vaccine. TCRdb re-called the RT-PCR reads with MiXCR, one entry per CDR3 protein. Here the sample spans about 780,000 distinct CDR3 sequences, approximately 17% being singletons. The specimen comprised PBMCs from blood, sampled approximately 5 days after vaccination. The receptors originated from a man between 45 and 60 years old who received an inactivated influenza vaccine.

The CDR3 is CASSGHRQVPGPQHF. The CDR3 bases are TGTGCCAGCAGCGGCCACAGACAGGTCCCGGGGCCCCAGCATTTT. The J gene is TRBJ1-5, the V gene TRBV9; D is perhaps TRBD1 (6 bases). V was trimmed by 3 bases and J by 9 bases, leaving 19 bases between them. This CDR3 is built from 15 residues. Germline CDR1 and CDR2: SGDLS and YYNGEE.

The CDR3 DNA is TGTGCCAGCAGCAAGAGCGGACAGGGTTTAAGGGCCAACGTCCTGACTTTC. This gives the protein CASSKSGQGLRANVLTF. The chain has TRBV7-2 and TRBJ2-6, with TRBD1 identical over 8 bases. The CDR3 length is 17 residues. With 5 bases clipped from V and 5 bases from J, the junction kept 11 bases outside the gene matches. Germline CDR1 and CDR2: SGHTA and FQGNSA.

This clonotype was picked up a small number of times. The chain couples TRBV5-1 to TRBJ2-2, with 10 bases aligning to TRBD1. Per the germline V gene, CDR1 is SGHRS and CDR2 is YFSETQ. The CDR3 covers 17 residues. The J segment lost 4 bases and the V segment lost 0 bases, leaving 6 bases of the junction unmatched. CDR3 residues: CASSLAGQGRSTGELFF. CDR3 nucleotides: TGCGCCAGCAGCTTGGCGGGACAGGGGAGGAGCACCGGGGAGCTGTTTTTT.

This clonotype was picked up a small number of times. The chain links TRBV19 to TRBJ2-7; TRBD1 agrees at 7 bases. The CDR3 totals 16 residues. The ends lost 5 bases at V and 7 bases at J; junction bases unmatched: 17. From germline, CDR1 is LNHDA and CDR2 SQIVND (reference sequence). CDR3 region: CASSARTQGTFLEQYF. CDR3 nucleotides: TGTGCCAGTAGTGCCCGAACACAGGGGACCTTCTTGGAGCAGTACTTC.

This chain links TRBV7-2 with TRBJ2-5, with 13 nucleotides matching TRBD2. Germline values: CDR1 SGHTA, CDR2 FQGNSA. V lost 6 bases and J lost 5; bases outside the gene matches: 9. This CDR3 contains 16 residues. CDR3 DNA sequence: TGTGCCAGCAGACGGACTAGCGGGAGCTTTCGGGAGACCCAGTACTTC. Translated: CASRRTSGSFRETQYF.

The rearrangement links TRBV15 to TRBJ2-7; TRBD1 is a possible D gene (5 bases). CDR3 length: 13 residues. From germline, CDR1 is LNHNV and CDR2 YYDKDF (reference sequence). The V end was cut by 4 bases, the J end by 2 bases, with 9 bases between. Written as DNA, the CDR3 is TGTGCCACCAGCAACGACAGACCCTACGAGCAGTACTTC. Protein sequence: CATSNDRPYEQYF. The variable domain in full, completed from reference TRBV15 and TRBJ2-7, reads DAMVIQNPRYQVTQFGKPVTLSCSQTLNHNVMYWYQQKSSQAPKLLFHYYDKDFNNEADTPDNFQSRRPNTSFCFLDIRSPGLGDTAMYLCATSNDRPYEQYFGPGTRLTVT.

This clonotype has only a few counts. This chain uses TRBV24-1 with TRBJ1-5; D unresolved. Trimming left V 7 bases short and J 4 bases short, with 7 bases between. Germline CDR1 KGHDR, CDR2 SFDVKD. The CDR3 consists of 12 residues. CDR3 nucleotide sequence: TGTGCCACCAGCGAGGGTAATCAGCCCCAGCATTTT. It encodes CATSEGNQPQHF.

The CDR3 DNA reads as TGCAGCGTTGGCATCGGCTACGAGCAGTACTTC. Protein product: CSVGIGYEQYF. The gene calls are TRBV29-1 and TRBJ2-7; D remains ambiguous. CDR3 size: 11 residues. The germline V gene has CDR1 SQVTM and CDR2 ANQGSEA. Trimming took 4 bases from V and 3 from J, leaving 7 bases between them.

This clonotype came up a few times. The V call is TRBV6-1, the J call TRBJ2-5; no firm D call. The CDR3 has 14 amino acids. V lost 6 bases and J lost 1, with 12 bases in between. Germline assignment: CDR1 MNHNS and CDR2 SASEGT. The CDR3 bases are TGTGCCAGCAGAAGGCGCGTGGCCCAAGAGACCCAGTACTTC. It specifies CASRRRVAQETQYF.

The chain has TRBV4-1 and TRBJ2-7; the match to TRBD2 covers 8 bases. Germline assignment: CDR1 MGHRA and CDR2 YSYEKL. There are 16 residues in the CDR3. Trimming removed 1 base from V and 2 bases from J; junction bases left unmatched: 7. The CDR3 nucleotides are TGCGCCAGCAGCCAAGGTTTCTTAGCGGGGACCTACGAGCAGTACTTC. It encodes CASSQGFLAGTYEQYF.

The CDR3 loop is CSVDGASQADTQYF. The CDR3 bases are TGCAGCGTTGACGGGGCCTCGCAAGCAGATACGCAGTATTTT. J is TRBJ2-3 and V is TRBV29-1, with D tentatively TRBD1 or TRBD2 (5 bases each). The germline V gene encodes CDR1 SQVTM and CDR2 ANQGSEA. The V and J ends lost 3 bases and 4 bases respectively, with 14 bases between them. The CDR3 loop spans 14 amino acids.

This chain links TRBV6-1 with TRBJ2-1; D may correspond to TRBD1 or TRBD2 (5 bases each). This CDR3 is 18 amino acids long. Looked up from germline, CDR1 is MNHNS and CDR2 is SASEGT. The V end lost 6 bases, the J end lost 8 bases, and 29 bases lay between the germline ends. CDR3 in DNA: TGTGCCAGCAGCCCCACCCCCCACGGGACCACCTTTAGATATGAGCAGTTCTTC. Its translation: CASSPTPHGTTFRYEQFF.

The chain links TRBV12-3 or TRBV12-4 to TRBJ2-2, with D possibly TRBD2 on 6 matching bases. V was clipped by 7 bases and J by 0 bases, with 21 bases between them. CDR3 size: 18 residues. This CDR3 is CASMGLGGASANTGELFF. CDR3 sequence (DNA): TGTGCCAGCATGGGTCTGGGGGGAGCTTCCGCGAACACCGGGGAGCTGTTTTTT.

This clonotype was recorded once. CDR3 coding DNA: TGTGCCAGCAGCCCCCGGGACAGGGGATTCAATCAGCCCCAGCATTTT. Translation: CASSPRDRGFNQPQHF. The chain uses TRBV5-5 and TRBJ1-5; 10 nucleotides agree with TRBD1. Germline lookup yields CDR1 SGHKS and CDR2 YYEKEE (reference sequence). With V trimmed by 4 bases and J by 3 bases, 7 bases remained unmatched. This CDR3 is 16 amino acids long.

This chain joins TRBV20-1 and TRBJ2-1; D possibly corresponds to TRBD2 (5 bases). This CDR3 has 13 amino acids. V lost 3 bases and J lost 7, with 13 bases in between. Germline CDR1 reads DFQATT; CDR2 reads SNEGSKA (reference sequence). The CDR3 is CSASEGQPNEQFF. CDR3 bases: TGCAGTGCTAGTGAGGGCCAGCCTAATGAGCAGTTCTTC.

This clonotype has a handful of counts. The chain's CDR3 is CASSPRDYLPYQETQYF. Here the CDR3 DNA reads TGTGCCAGCAGTCCTCGGGACTACCTTCCGTACCAAGAGACCCAGTACTTC. V gene TRBV6-1 combines with J gene TRBJ2-5; 7 positions match TRBD2. V was clipped by 5 bases and J by 0 bases; unmatched bases: 12. The germline V gene has CDR1 MNHNS and CDR2 SASEGT. The CDR3 consists of 17 residues.

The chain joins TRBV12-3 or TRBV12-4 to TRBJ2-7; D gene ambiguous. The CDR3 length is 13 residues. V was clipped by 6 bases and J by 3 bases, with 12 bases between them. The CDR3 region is CASSLNTNYEQYF. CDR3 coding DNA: TGTGCCAGCAGCCTTAACACCAACTACGAGCAGTACTTC.

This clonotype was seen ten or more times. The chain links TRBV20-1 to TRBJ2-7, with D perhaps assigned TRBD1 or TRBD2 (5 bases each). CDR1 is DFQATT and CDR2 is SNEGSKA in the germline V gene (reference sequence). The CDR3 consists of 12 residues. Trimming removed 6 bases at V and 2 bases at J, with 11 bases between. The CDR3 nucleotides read TGCAGTGCGTTCGGGACCCCCTACGAGCAGTACTTC. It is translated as CSAFGTPYEQYF.

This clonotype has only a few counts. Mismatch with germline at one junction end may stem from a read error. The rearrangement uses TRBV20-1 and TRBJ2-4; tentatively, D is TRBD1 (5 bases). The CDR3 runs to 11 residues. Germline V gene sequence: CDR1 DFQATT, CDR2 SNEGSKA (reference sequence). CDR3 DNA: TGCAGTGCTAGAGCACAGGATAAGGGGAACTTC. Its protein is CSARAQDKGNF.

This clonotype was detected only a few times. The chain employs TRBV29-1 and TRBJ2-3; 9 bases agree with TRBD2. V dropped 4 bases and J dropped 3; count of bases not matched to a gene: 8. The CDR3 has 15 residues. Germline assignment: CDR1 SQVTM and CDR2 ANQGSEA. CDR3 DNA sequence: TGCAGCGTTGTAGAGGCGGGAGGGTCTACAGATACGCAGTATTTT. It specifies CSVVEAGGSTDTQYF.

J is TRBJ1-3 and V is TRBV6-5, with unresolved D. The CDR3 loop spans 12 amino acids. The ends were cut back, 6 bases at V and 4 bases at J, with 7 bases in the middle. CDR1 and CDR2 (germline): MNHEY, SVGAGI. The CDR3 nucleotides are TGTGCCAGCAGGTCCGTCGGAAACACCATATATTTT. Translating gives CASRSVGNTIYF.